This T cell receptor beta chain was sequenced in a study of T cell responses to AZD1222 COVID-19 vaccine. Study conclusions and caveats: Baseline seropositives among AZD1222 recipients totaled only 5 to 7. In a largely white British group with more females than males, clonal diversity was possibly underestimated. CD4 TCRs associated with vaccination spanned spike, dominating at 160-218 and 743-854. Receipt of two AZD1222 doses was followed by a rise in Spike-specific TCR breadth and depth.

This clone was seen a single time. Its specificity is not known. The method was immunoSEQ multiplex PCR; TCRdb's version includes in-frame clones alone and lacks a portion of them. The sample records about 140,000 clones, approximately 93% being singletons. This CDR3 has 13 amino acids. V lost 1 base to trimming and J lost 3 bases, with 6 bases between them. Germline V lookup: CDR1 SGHAT, CDR2 FQNNGV. The TCR originated in an adult in good health. The rearrangement links TRBV11-2 to TRBJ1-2; D remains unclear. Sequences were derived from peripheral blood, sampled on day 0 of MenACWY control vaccination. CDR3 loop: CASSLVGYYGYTF. The DNA for the CDR3 is TGTGCCAGCAGCTTAGTCGGCTACTATGGCTACACCTTC.